The source of this T cell receptor (beta chain) is a study of OX40 agonist ivuxolimab in advanced cancers. At least ten counts were recorded for this clone. Germline V gives CDR1 SGHRS, CDR2 YFSETQ. Trimming took 4 bases from V and 2 from J; bases not matched to a gene: 2. The CDR3 totals 14 residues. Method: immunoSEQ multiplex PCR; TCRdb's copy keeps in-frame clones and lacks some. The data hold about 140,000 clones, with around nine tenths observed a single time. The sample consisted of CD4+ or CD8+ T cells sorted from blood, taken in a trial of the OX40 agonist ivuxolimab. The clonotype comes from an adult with an advanced solid tumor such as melanoma, head and neck, liver or kidney cancer. This sequence joins TRBV5-1 and TRBJ2-5, with 10 bases lining up with TRBD1. CDR3 coding DNA: TGCGCCAGCAGCGTGGGACAGGGGCAAGAGACCCAGTACTTC. This sequence encodes CASSVGQGQETQYF.